This T cell receptor beta chain was identified during a study of T cell responses to AZD1222 COVID-19 vaccine. In its sample, this clone was seen a few times. Its antigen is still unknown. Data came from immunoSEQ multiplex PCR; TCRdb stores just in-frame clones and leaves some out. The table includes roughly 100,000 clones, roughly 93% detected once. The trim removed 0 bases at V and 2 bases at J, leaving 1 base unmatched. There are 14 residues in the CDR3. Germline V CDR1 and CDR2: SGHRS, YFSETQ. Study-wide points: CD4 TCRs linked to vaccination spanned spike, dominating at 160-218 and 743-854. Repertoire sampling happened only post peak T cell response. The donors showed a predominance of white British ancestry and of females, with possible underestimation of clonal diversity. Reportedly, close to half of spike-specific TCRs are directed against unmutated variant regions.

The TCR comes from an adult in good health. This rearrangement joins TRBV5-1 to TRBJ1-2, with TRBD1 identical over 7 bases. The source material was peripheral blood, sampled on day 0 of AZD1222 vaccination. CDR3 coding DNA: TGCGCCAGCAGCTTGGGACAGGGAAACTATGGCTACACCTTC. It is translated as CASSLGQGNYGYTF.